One TCR beta chain is described in this entry. Sequenced by immunoSEQ multiplex PCR; TCRdb stores in-frame clones only, minus some. The sample lists some 260,000 clones, around 90% occurring once. Participant age was roughly 18 to 100 years, and participants resided in approximately 24 US areas. This record belongs to a study of blood T cell repertoires in COVID-19. Study summary: Researchers got acute and convalescent COVID-19 samples from the United States, Italy and Spain. Sample material is recorded as cDNA or gDNA derived from T cells, B-cell-depleted T cells, or PBMCs.

CDR1 is SGHDT, CDR2 YYEEEE, per germline. V was pared by 2 bases and J by 1 base, with 15 bases between. This CDR3 has 16 amino acids. The sequencing input was PBMCs or T cells enriched from blood (not recorded which). This sequence joins TRBV5-6 and TRBJ1-1; D may be TRBD1 (5 bases). This sequence was found in a woman younger than 30 who had recovered from COVID-19. The CDR3 spells CASSFDLNTGNTEAFF. The CDR3 DNA is TGTGCCAGCAGCTTCGACCTTAATACAGGGAACACTGAAGCTTTCTTT.